This T cell receptor beta chain was sequenced in a study of T cells in Graves' hyperthyroidism and ophthalmopathy. The TCR beta CDR3 regions underwent amplification using RNA transcripts as the source. An initial round of RT-PCR targeting the TCR CDR3 relied on the HTBI primer set. TCRdb recomputed calls from the multiplex PCR reads with MiXCR, one row per CDR3 protein. The sample holds roughly 660,000 distinct CDR3 sequences; roughly 17% are singletons and the top ten take roughly a sixth. The study left out patients who had uncontrolled infection, other autoimmune disease, pregnancy or lactation. Source material for PBMCs was 10 ml fresh peripheral blood. The CDR3 consists of 16 residues. V was pared by 1 base and J by 1 base, with 12 bases between. Per germline, CDR1 MNHEY and CDR2 SMNVEV (reference sequence). Points on this clonotype: Its antigen is unknown.

General study findings and limits: For ophthalmopathy, model prediction preceded onset by a median about 6.4 months.

The source of this sequence is a man aged 45-65 years with Graves' hyperthyroidism. Sequencing used blood. The rearrangement links TRBV27 to TRBJ2-3; the D gene is possibly TRBD2 (5 bases). In DNA form, the CDR3 reads TGTGCCAGCAGTTTATTAGCTAGCAGACGCACAGATACGCAGTATTTT. Translating it yields CASSLLASRRTDTQYF.